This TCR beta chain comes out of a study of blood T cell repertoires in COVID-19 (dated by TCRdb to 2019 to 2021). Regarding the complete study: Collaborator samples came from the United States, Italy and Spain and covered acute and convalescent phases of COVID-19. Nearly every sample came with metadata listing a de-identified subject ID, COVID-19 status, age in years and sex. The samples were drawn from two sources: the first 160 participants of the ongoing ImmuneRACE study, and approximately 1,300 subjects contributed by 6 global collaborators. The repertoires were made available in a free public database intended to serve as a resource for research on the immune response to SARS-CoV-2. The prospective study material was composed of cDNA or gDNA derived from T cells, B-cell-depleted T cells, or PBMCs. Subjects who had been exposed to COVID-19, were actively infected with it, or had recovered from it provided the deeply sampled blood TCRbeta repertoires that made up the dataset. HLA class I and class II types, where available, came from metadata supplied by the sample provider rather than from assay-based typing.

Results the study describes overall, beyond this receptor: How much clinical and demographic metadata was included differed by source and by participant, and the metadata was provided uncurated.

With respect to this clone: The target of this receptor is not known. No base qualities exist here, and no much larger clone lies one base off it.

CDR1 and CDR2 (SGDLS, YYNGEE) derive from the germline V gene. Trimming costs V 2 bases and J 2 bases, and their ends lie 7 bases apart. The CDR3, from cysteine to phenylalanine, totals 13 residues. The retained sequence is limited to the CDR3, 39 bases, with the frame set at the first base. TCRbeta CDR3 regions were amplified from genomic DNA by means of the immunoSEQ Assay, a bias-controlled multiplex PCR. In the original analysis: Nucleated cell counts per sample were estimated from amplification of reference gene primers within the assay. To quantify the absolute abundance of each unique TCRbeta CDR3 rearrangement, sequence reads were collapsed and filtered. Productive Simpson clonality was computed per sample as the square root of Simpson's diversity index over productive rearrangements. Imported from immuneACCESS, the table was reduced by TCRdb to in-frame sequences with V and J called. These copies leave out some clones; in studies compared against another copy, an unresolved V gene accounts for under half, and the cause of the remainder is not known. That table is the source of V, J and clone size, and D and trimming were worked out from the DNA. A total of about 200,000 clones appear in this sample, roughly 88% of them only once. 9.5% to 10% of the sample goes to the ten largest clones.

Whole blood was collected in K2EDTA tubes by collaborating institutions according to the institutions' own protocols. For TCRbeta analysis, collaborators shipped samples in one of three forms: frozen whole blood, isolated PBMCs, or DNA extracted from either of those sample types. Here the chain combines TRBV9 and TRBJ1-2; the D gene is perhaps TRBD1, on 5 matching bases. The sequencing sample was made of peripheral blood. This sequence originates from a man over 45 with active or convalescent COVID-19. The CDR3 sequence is CASSVDRNYGYTF. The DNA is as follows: TGTGCCAGCAGCGTTGACAGAAACTATGGCTACACCTTC.